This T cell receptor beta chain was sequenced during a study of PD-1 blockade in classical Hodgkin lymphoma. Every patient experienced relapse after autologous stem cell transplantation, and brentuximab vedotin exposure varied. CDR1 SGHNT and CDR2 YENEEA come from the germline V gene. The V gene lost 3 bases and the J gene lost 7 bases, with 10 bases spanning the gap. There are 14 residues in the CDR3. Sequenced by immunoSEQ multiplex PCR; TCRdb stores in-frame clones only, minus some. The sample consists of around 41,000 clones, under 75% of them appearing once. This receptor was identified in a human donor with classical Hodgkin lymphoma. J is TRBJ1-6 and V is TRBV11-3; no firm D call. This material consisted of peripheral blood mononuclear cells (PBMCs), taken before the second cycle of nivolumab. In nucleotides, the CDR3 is TGTGCCAGCAGCTTCGGGGTCAGGAATTCACCCCTCCACTTT. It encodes CASSFGVRNSPLHF. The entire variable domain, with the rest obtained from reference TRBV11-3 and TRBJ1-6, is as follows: EAGVVQSPRYKIIEKKQPVAFWCNPISGHNTLYWYLQNLGQGPELLIRYENEEAVDDSQLPKDRFSAERLKGVDSTLKIQPAELGDSAVYLCASSFGVRNSPLHFGNGTRLTVT.